The TCR beta chain described here comes from a study of cytomegalovirus exposure and HLA in healthy donors. Primers: 60 Vbeta forward and 13 Jbeta reverse. Sequenced by immunoSEQ multiplex PCR; TCRdb stores in-frame clones only, minus some. The data hold approximately 180,000 clones, with around nine tenths observed a single time. The sequence was obtained from a woman aged 18-29 years in good health and CMV-seronegative. Sample: PBMCs.

CDR3 protein: CASSLWGLNTEAFF. DNA of the CDR3: TGTGCCAGCAGTTTGTGGGGCTTGAACACTGAAGCTTTCTTT. The V and J genes are TRBV27 and TRBJ1-1; weak D call: TRBD1 (5 bases). CDR1 is MNHEY, CDR2 SMNVEV, per germline (reference sequence). The CDR3 spans 14 residues. The V end lost 3 bases, the J end lost 0 bases, and 8 bases lay between the germline ends.